This T cell receptor beta chain was sequenced during a study of Ad26.COV2.S vaccination and SARS-CoV-2 variants. CDR1 and CDR2 from the germline V gene are SGHTA and FQGNSA. This CDR3 comprises 18 residues. V lost 0 bases to trimming and J lost 0 bases, with 12 bases between them. Here immunoSEQ multiplex PCR was the method, and the copy in TCRdb shows in-frame clones only, minus some. The table has about 390,000 clones, more than 85% seen once. Treatment in this sample: 19 received Ad26.COV2.S at low or high dose, single or two shots; 5 received placebo; per-sample allocation not given. Each sample was drawn 63 days after the first injection (of vaccine or placebo).

The clonotype comes from a person aged 18-65 years who received the Ad26.COV2.S COVID-19 vaccine or a placebo. The chain carries TRBV7-2 and TRBJ2-6; D ambiguous. The sample here was peripheral blood, taken in a trial of Ad26.COV2.S vaccine versus placebo. CDR3 DNA sequence: TGTGCCAGCAGCTTAGCCTCAACCGCCCTCTCTGGGGCCAACGTCCTGACTTTC. It translates to CASSLASTALSGANVLTF.